This TCR beta chain emerged from a study of blood T cell repertoires in COVID-19. As for the study in general: Samples representing acute and convalescent COVID-19 were sourced from the United States, Italy and Spain. In each case, the material was cDNA or gDNA derived from T cells, B-cell-depleted T cells, or PBMCs.

V shed 10 bases, J shed 2 bases, and the junction held 5 bases outside the gene matches. CDR1 and CDR2 (germline): LGHDT, YNNKEL (reference sequence). The length of the CDR3 is 14 residues. In the study's own analysis: Amplification of reference gene primers provided the estimated nucleated cell counts. The repertoire was sequenced with immunoSEQ multiplex PCR; TCRdb's copy has only in-frame clones and lacks some. V, J and clone size are those of that table, while D and trimming were read from the DNA. In the table there are around 60,000 clones, 75% to 90% of which are singletons. The receptor's source is an elderly man with acute or convalescent COVID-19. This chain links TRBV3-1 (or the pseudogene TRBV3-2) with TRBJ2-5, with TRBD2 matching over 12 bases. The sample consisted of peripheral blood. The CDR3 nucleotides read TGTGCCACCCTACTAGCGGGGGGACAAGAGACCCAGTACTTC. It encodes CATLLAGGQETQYF.